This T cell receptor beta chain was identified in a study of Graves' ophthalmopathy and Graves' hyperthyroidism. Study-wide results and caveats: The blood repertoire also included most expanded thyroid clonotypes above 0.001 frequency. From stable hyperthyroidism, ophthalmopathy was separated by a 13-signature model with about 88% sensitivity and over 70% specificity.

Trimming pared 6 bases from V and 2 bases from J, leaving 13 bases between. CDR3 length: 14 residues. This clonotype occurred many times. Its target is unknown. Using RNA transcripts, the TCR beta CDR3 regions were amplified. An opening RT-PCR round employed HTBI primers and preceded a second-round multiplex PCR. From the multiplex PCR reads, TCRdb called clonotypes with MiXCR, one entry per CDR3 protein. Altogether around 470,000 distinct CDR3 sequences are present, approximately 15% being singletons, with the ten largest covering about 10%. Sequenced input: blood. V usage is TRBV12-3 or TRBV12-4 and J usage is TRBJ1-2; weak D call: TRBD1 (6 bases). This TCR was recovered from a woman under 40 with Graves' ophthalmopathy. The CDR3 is CASRPGHANYGYTF. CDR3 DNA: TGTGCCAGCAGACCGGGACACGCAAACTATGGCTACACCTTC.